This TCR beta chain was sequenced in a study of shared clonotypes between healthy human individuals (TCRdb year 2020). Broadly, across the study: A few men and a couple of women, aged 18 to 49 years, made up the cohort. To increase sequencing depth and limit assay-specific biases, different laboratories used diverse techniques to prepare libraries and sequence TCR repertoires. Each donor's leukapheresis produced roughly between roughly 0.85 and 10 billion PBMCs. Blood TCR repertoires of about five healthy adults were deeply sequenced to estimate repertoire size and the extent of clonotype sharing between individuals. For each donor, CD4 naive and CD4 memory were each given three plates, CD8 naive was given two plates, and CD8 memory was given one plate.

Paper-wide results and their limitations: Across several donors, approximately 5% of naive CD4, around 3.3% of naive CD8, under 2.5% of memory CD4, and approximately 0.4% of memory CD8 clonotypes were shared. Sampling was limited to blood, and TCR repertoires in tissue likely differ from TCR repertoires in blood. Larger estimated clonotype richness was generally found for naive subsets than for memory subsets. Because the study included only a small number of donors, the genetic and exposure-history diversity represented was limited. Rarefaction of sorted-subset datasets indicated incomplete sequencing despite the large sequencing depth. Clonotypes shared by all four sorted-subset donors showed higher generation probabilities than non-shared clonotypes. Pairwise subsampling indicated that sequencing depth was expected to affect the degree of clonotype sharing among donors.

CD8 naive samples were obtained by positive selection for CCR7 among CD45RO-negative cells, yielding a CD45RA+CCR7+ population from which TemRA cells were excluded. The donors were healthy, HIV-negative adults with no recently reported acute infections or vaccinations. All donors were Caucasian adults living in Nashville, Tennessee, USA. Blood was collected by leukapheresis, and PBMCs were isolated by Ficoll-Histopaque density gradient centrifugation and then cryopreserved in liquid nitrogen vapor phase. Purity and quantity of every magnetically sorted T cell population were checked by analytical flow cytometry. Genomic DNA was isolated from each sorted fraction and quantified by UV absorbance on a Nanodrop 2000c. Based on the germline V gene, the CDR1 and CDR2 sequences are SGHTA and FQGTGA. There are 16 amino acids in the CDR3, from cysteine to phenylalanine inclusive. Only the CDR3 DNA is retained, 48 bases long and in frame from the first base. The trim is 4 bases for V and 2 bases for J, with a gap of 15 bases between the germline ends.

TCR CDR3 regions were amplified from genomic DNA by multiplex PCR using the deep immunoSEQ assay. Genomic DNA extracted from each cell subset was distributed evenly over all wells of several immunoSEQ 96-well plates, and each plate served as one replicate. Each replicate PCR for sorted subsets received approximately 200 ng genomic DNA, equal to about 29,000 T cell genomes. The purified libraries were quantified using a Qubit 3.0 fluorometer, sized with a Bioanalyzer 2100, and then quantified again using the KAPA Library Quantification kit. A separate single-read 150-cycle Illumina NextSeq 550 flow cell was used to sequence each immunoSEQ 96-well plate. On the study's bioinformatics: Because the immunoSEQ output held only junctional sequences and lacked quality scores, the filtering could not match the filtering applied to full-length reads. Sequences were annotated with PyIR, a Python wrapper for IgBLAST v1.9, and V/J genes and CDR3 were assigned using IMGT germline references. Reads were removed for weak V/J assignments (E-value above 1e-6), missing CDR3, stop codons, out-of-frame junctions, or ambiguous translated residues. V3J clonotypes were defined by identical inferred V gene, J gene, and CDR3 amino acid sequence. To compute the percentage overlap between repertoires, the number of shared unique clonotypes was divided by the size of the smaller repertoire. Repertoire richness was assessed with RTK rarefaction, the Chao1 estimator, and Recon v2.1 estimates of unobserved clonotypes. For all TCRbeta clonotypes obtained by the gDNA method from several donors, generation probabilities were computed with OLGA. TCRdb obtained this table from immuneACCESS and retained in-frame rearrangements with V and J assigned. These tables miss some clones; where compared with another copy, unresolved V genes account for less than half of the shortfall, and the remainder is unexplained. V and J calls and clone size follow that table, whereas D and trimming were derived from the DNA. This sample has about 1,800,000 clones in its table, and 85% to 95% of those were observed once. The ten largest account for around 1.2% of the sample.

In the case of this clone: The antigen it binds to is not known. No much larger clone exists at a distance of one base, and base qualities are not known.

Material for sequencing was naive CD8+ T cells sorted from blood. Reading the label with the study, this specimen's cell subset or site is: CD45RA+CCR7+. The chain is assembled from TRBV7-3 and TRBJ2-1, with the D gene not clear enough to name. This receptor was taken from a man aged 18 to 29 in good health. This receptor carries the CDR3 CASSSAETSAYNEQFF. The DNA sequence is TGTGCCAGCAGCTCCGCAGAGACATCAGCCTACAATGAGCAGTTCTTC.